These 30 T cell receptor beta chains were all obtained from the same sample, sequenced in a study of T-cell reconstitution after alpha-beta-depleted transplantation in children. TCRbeta library construction was performed incorporating unique molecular identifiers. Using its own MiXCR run on the PCR reads, TCRdb lists one record per CDR3 protein. The table includes about 600,000 distinct CDR3 sequences, under 15% detected once. Sequenced here: PBMCs, mostly from graft donor cells, sampled 360 days after TCRalphabeta/CD19-depleted stem cell transplant. The source is a male patient younger than 18 who had a stem cell transplant for acute myeloid leukemia, so the T cells may come from the graft donor.

This clonotype has just a few counts. The J gene is TRBJ2-6, the V gene TRBV4-3, with D hard to call. CDR1 and CDR2 from the germline V gene are LGHNA and YSLEER. The CDR3 has 19 residues. V gave up 2 bases and J gave up 0 bases, with 17 bases separating them. The CDR3 DNA is TGCGCCAGCAGCCAACACTGGAGACAAATAGACTCTGGGGCCAACGTCCTGACTTTC. It codes for CASSQHWRQIDSGANVLTF.

This clonotype occurred many times. The chain carries TRBV7-9 and TRBJ2-3; the D is unclear. Trimming stripped 8 bases from V and 6 bases from J, with 18 bases between. The CDR3 runs to 14 residues. Germline V gene lookup returns CDR1 SEHNR and CDR2 FQNEAQ (reference sequence). CDR3 in amino acids: CASYMYEVWDTQYF. The DNA for the CDR3 is TGTGCCAGCTACATGTATGAGGTGTGGGATACGCAGTATTTT.

This clonotype was picked up many times. V is TRBV28 and J is TRBJ1-2; D ambiguous. CDR3 length equals 11 residues. V lost 5 bases and J lost 6, with 7 bases in between. Per the germline V gene, CDR1 is MDHEN and CDR2 is SYDVKM. CDR3 sequence: CASSRANGYTF. For the CDR3, the DNA is TGTGCCAGCAGTCGGGCAAATGGCTACACCTTC.

The gene calls are TRBV28 and TRBJ2-3, with 12 bases that match TRBD2. This CDR3 contains 16 residues. Germline V gene data show CDR1 as MDHEN and CDR2 as SYDVKM. V was pared by 6 bases and J by 6 bases, with 10 bases of the junction left unmatched. The CDR3 reads CASSSTRLAGVDTQYF. DNA for the CDR3: TGTGCCAGCAGCTCCACCCGACTAGCGGGAGTGGATACGCAGTATTTT. Looking up the rest from reference TRBV28 and TRBJ2-3 gives the full variable domain: DVKVTQSSRYLVKRTGEKVFLECVQDMDHENMFWYRQDPGLGLRLIYFSYDVKMKEKGDIPEGYSVSREKKERFSLILESASTNQTSMYLCASSSTRLAGVDTQYFGPGTRLTVL.

The chain combines TRBV30 with TRBJ2-1, with D unresolved. Germline-derived CDR1 and CDR2 are GTSNPN and SVGIG (reference sequence). Between the trimmed V and J ends, which lost 3 bases and 2 bases, there was a span of 11 bases. CDR3 length equals 14 residues. The CDR3 here is CAWRGNIPYNEQFF. CDR3 in DNA: TGTGCCTGGAGAGGGAACATCCCCTACAATGAGCAGTTCTTC.

The rearrangement links TRBV14 to TRBJ2-5; 10 bases fit TRBD2. Germline V lookup: CDR1 SGHDN, CDR2 FVKESK. Trimming cost V 0 bases and J 6 bases; bases outside gene matches: 13. The CDR3 has 18 amino acids. Here the CDR3 reads CASSQDGGLAGELKTQYF. As DNA, the CDR3 is TGTGCCAGCAGCCAAGATGGGGGTCTAGCGGGAGAACTGAAGACCCAGTACTTC.

This clonotype was seen ten or more times. This chain links TRBV12-3 or TRBV12-4 with TRBJ2-1; TRBD2 matches 13 bases. This CDR3 contains 18 residues. V lost 3 bases to trimming and J lost 1 base; unmatched junction nucleotides: 6. Here the CDR3 reads CASSFPGLAGASYNEQFF. CDR3 DNA sequence: TGTGCCAGCAGTTTTCCTGGACTAGCGGGAGCGTCCTACAATGAGCAGTTCTTC.

This clonotype showed up just a few times. This CDR3 is CASSPKRETQYF. As DNA, the CDR3 is TGTGCCAGCTCACCAAAGAGAGAGACCCAGTACTTC. This rearrangement joins TRBV18 to TRBJ2-5; D call uncertain. Trimming cost V 2 bases and J 4 bases, with 5 bases left between them. Germline CDR1 and CDR2: KGHSH and LQKENI. The CDR3 is 12 amino acids.

This clonotype came up many times. This chain connects TRBV20-1 to TRBJ2-7, with D maybe TRBD1 (6 bases). Germline CDR1 DFQATT, CDR2 SNEGSKA (reference sequence). With 3 bases removed from V and 9 bases from J, the gap between germline ends came to 9 bases. The CDR3 has 10 amino acids. The CDR3 region is CSASRGAQYF. Written as DNA, the CDR3 is TGCAGTGCTAGCAGGGGCGCGCAGTACTTC.

This clonotype was recorded a few times. The rearrangement joins TRBV18 to TRBJ2-5, with unresolved D. The germline gives CDR1 KGHSH, CDR2 LQKENI. The CDR3 extends over 14 amino acids. The V gene lost 4 bases and the J gene lost 4 bases, with 13 bases spanning the gap. The CDR3 nucleotides are TGTGCCAGCTCACAACCGCCAGGAGCAGAGACCCAGTACTTC. Translated: CASSQPPGAETQYF. The whole variable domain, remainder taken from reference TRBV18 and TRBJ2-5, is NAGVMQNPRHLVRRRGQEARLRCSPMKGHSHVYWYRQLPEEGLKFMVYLQKENIIDESGMPKERFSAEFPKEGPSILRIQQVVRGDSAAYFCASSQPPGAETQYFGPGTRLLVL.

This clonotype was detected only a few times. This chain uses TRBV10-3 with TRBJ1-3, with TRBD1 matching 8 bases. Germline assignment: CDR1 ENHRY and CDR2 SYGVKD. The CDR3 consists of 15 residues. J gave up 2 bases and V 3 bases, and 3 bases lay outside the gene matches. The CDR3 sequence is CAISDRQGTGNTIYF. The DNA for the CDR3 is TGTGCCATCAGTGACCGACAGGGGACTGGAAACACCATATATTTT.

This clonotype was counted only a few times. The chain has TRBV28 and TRBJ2-7, with TRBD1 matching over 7 bases. Germline V lookup: CDR1 MDHEN, CDR2 SYDVKM. This CDR3 is 15 amino acids long. V was pared by 3 bases and J by 5 bases, with 10 bases of the junction left unmatched. In nucleotides, the CDR3 is TGTGCCAGCAGTTTTTCGGGGCAGGGGGACCACGAGCAGTACTTC. As protein: CASSFSGQGDHEQYF. The whole variable domain, remainder taken from reference TRBV28 and TRBJ2-7, is DVKVTQSSRYLVKRTGEKVFLECVQDMDHENMFWYRQDPGLGLRLIYFSYDVKMKEKGDIPEGYSVSREKKERFSLILESASTNQTSMYLCASSFSGQGDHEQYFGPGTRLTVT.

This clonotype has a count of ten or more. This sequence joins TRBV7-3 and TRBJ2-1; TRBD2 agrees at 7 bases. There are 17 residues in the CDR3. Germline loops: CDR1 SGHTA, CDR2 FQGTGA. Trimming took 0 bases from V and 1 from J; bases not matched to a gene: 6. Here the CDR3 DNA reads TGTGCCAGCAGCTTAACGCAGTCTAGCGGTTCCTACAATGAGCAGTTCTTC. Translated, it gives CASSLTQSSGSYNEQFF.

In this sample, this clonotype turned up many times. V is TRBV7-8 and J is TRBJ2-7, with D unclear. Germline CDR1 SGHVS, CDR2 FQNEAQ. The CDR3 is 13 amino acids. Trimming stripped 5 bases from V and 6 bases from J, with 14 bases between. CDR3 coding DNA: TGTGCCAGCAGCCAGATTTGGGCTTCCGAGCAGTACTTC. Translating gives CASSQIWASEQYF. The full variable domain, its missing parts supplied by reference TRBV7-8 and TRBJ2-7, is GAGVSQSPRYKVAKRGQDVALRCDPISGHVSLFWYQQALGQGPEFLTYFQNEAQLDKSGLPSDRFFAERPEGSVSTLKIQRTQQEDSAVYLCASSQIWASEQYFGPGTRLTVT.

This clonotype was seen a handful of times. The gene calls are TRBV27 and TRBJ2-7, with 11 bases identical to TRBD2. Germline CDR1 reads MNHEY; CDR2 reads SMNVEV (reference sequence). This CDR3 is built from 17 residues. J was trimmed by 4 bases and V by 1 base; bases with no gene match: 9. The CDR3 reads CASSLFKASGRLYEQYF. The CDR3 region has the DNA TGTGCCAGCAGTTTATTTAAGGCTAGCGGGAGGTTGTACGAGCAGTACTTC.

This clonotype appeared many times. The chain joins TRBV20-1 to TRBJ2-1, with a weak D call TRBD2 (6 bases). V was shortened by 5 bases and J by 2 bases, with 16 bases between the two germline ends. The germline V gene has CDR1 DFQATT and CDR2 SNEGSKA (reference sequence). The CDR3 length is 15 residues. Here the CDR3 DNA reads TGCAGTGCTCCTCCGGTCCGCGGGACCTACAATGAGCAGTTCTTC. It encodes CSAPPVRGTYNEQFF.

The sample holds a few counts of this clonotype. The chain combines TRBV5-1 with TRBJ2-7; the D gene is possibly TRBD2 (6 bases). This CDR3 contains 16 residues. CDR1 and CDR2 from the germline V gene are SGHRS and YFSETQ. Trimming removed 4 bases at V and 2 bases at J, with 19 bases between. Here the CDR3 DNA reads TGCGCCAGCAGCACCCTGACCGGGGGTTGGACCTACGAGCAGTACTTC. Translating gives CASSTLTGGWTYEQYF.

This clonotype was seen a few times. This rearrangement joins TRBV15 to TRBJ2-1; the match to TRBD1 covers 7 bases. CDR1 and CDR2 from the germline V gene are LNHNV and YYDKDF (reference sequence). CDR3 length equals 16 residues. Trimming removed 5 bases from V and 4 bases from J; junction bases left unmatched: 11. As DNA, the CDR3 is TGTGCCACCAGCGGGTTCTTTATGGGACAGTACAATGAGCAGTTCTTC. The encoded protein is CATSGFFMGQYNEQFF. The full variable domain, in which reference TRBV15 and TRBJ2-1 provide the parts outside the CDR3, is DAMVIQNPRYQVTQFGKPVTLSCSQTLNHNVMYWYQQKSSQAPKLLFHYYDKDFNNEADTPDNFQSRRPNTSFCFLDIRSPGLGDTAMYLCATSGFFMGQYNEQFFGPGTRLTVL.

This clonotype was found many times. The chain carries TRBV12-3 or TRBV12-4 and TRBJ2-7, with D perhaps being TRBD1 or TRBD2 (5 bases each). This CDR3 is 14 amino acids long. Trimming left V 4 bases short and J 4 bases short, with 14 bases between. The DNA of the CDR3 is TGTGCCAGCAGTTCAGTGGGGGAGAGGTACGAGCAGTACTTC. Residues: CASSSVGERYEQYF.

This clonotype was seen at least ten times. This chain connects TRBV7-3 to TRBJ2-5; TRBD2 might be the D (5 bases). The V end lost 1 base, the J end lost 5 bases, and 11 bases lay between the germline ends. Germline V gene lookup returns CDR1 SGHTA and CDR2 FQGTGA. The CDR3 sequence is 14 residues long. For the CDR3, the DNA is TGTGCCAGCAGCTTAAATGGGAGAAGGGAGACCCAGTACTTC. It yields the protein CASSLNGRRETQYF.

This clonotype came up a few times. This chain links TRBV28 with TRBJ2-3; D may be TRBD1 or TRBD2 (5 bases each). Trimming stripped 3 bases from V and 2 bases from J, with 15 bases between. The CDR3 spans 16 residues. Germline V lookup: CDR1 MDHEN, CDR2 SYDVKM. CDR3 in amino acids: CASSFWDQPSTDTQYF. The CDR3 bases are TGTGCCAGCAGTTTTTGGGACCAACCCTCCACAGATACGCAGTATTTT.

The chain combines TRBV29-1 with TRBJ1-2; no reliable D call. Trimming removed 2 bases from V and 4 bases from J, with 8 bases in between. Germline V CDR1 and CDR2: SQVTM, ANQGSEA. This CDR3 region has 12 residues. DNA for the CDR3: TGCAGCGTTGAACGGGGAGGCTATGGCTACACCTTC. It yields the protein CSVERGGYGYTF.

This chain uses TRBV28 with TRBJ2-4, with 8 bases aligning to TRBD1. The germline V gene has CDR1 MDHEN and CDR2 SYDVKM. V was pared by 4 bases and J by 9 bases, with 8 bases of the junction left unmatched. The CDR3 is made up of 14 amino acids. CDR3 loop: CASSSGQARGIQYF. CDR3 nucleotides: TGTGCCAGCAGTTCGGGACAGGCCAGAGGCATTCAGTACTTC.

This clonotype was recorded a few times. The chain links TRBV29-1 to TRBJ2-1; tentatively, D is TRBD2 (6 bases). V dropped 8 bases and J dropped 4 bases, with 24 bases sitting between them. The CDR3 spans 16 residues. Germline V lookup: CDR1 SQVTM, CDR2 ANQGSEA. The CDR3 DNA sequence: TGCAGCTTACGAAAGGGGATGAGGGACTCATACAATGAGCAGTTCTTC. Translating it yields CSLRKGMRDSYNEQFF.

The chain recombines TRBV7-2 with TRBJ2-3, with 7 bases fitting TRBD1. This CDR3 contains 15 residues. The germline V gene has CDR1 SGHTA and CDR2 FQGNSA. Trimming removed 7 bases from V and 4 bases from J; junction bases left unmatched: 11. CDR3 residues: CASNPFRGPADTQYF. CDR3 coding DNA: TGTGCCAGCAACCCATTTAGGGGGCCAGCAGATACGCAGTATTTT. Based on the CDR3 plus reference TRBV7-2 and TRBJ2-3, the full variable domain is GAGVSQSPSNKVTEKGKDVELRCDPISGHTALYWYRQSLGQGLEFLIYFQGNSAPDKSGLPSDRFSAERTGGSVSTLTIQRTQQEDSAVYLCASNPFRGPADTQYFGPGTRLTVL.

This clonotype was found a few times. This chain uses TRBV3-1 with TRBJ2-7; a weak D match, TRBD1 (7 bases). The ends were cut back, 4 bases at V and 6 bases at J, with 13 bases in the middle. There are 13 residues in the CDR3. Germline V gene lookup returns CDR1 LGHDT and CDR2 YNNKEL (reference sequence). The CDR3 DNA is TGTGCCAGCAGCCGGTACAGGGGAGGCGAGCAGTACTTC. It codes for CASSRYRGGEQYF.

This clonotype has at least ten counts. The genes are TRBV20-1 and TRBJ2-7, with 14 bases matching TRBD2. The trim removed 2 bases at V and 5 bases at J, leaving 14 bases unmatched. The CDR3 is 18 amino acids. Germline loops: CDR1 DFQATT, CDR2 SNEGSKA (reference sequence). The CDR3 loop reads CSARLLLSGLAGANEQYF. The CDR3 bases are TGCAGTGCTAGACTTCTCTTATCGGGACTAGCGGGAGCCAACGAGCAGTACTTC.

There are a few counts of this clonotype. DNA of the CDR3: TGTGCCAGCAGCTCCCTCCTAGCGGGAGGGGTGAGCACCGGGGAGCTGTTTTTT. It codes for CASSSLLAGGVSTGELFF. The V call is TRBV7-8, the J call TRBJ2-2, with 12 bases lining up with TRBD2. Per the germline V gene, CDR1 is SGHVS and CDR2 is FQNEAQ. With V trimmed by 4 bases and J by 4 bases, 10 bases remained unmatched. CDR3 length equals 18 residues.

J is TRBJ2-3 and V is TRBV20-1, with D maybe TRBD1 (5 bases). Germline-derived CDR1 and CDR2 are DFQATT and SNEGSKA (reference sequence). V was trimmed by 0 bases and J by 0 bases, leaving 10 bases between them. The CDR3 sequence is 15 residues long. In DNA, the CDR3 is TGCAGTGCTAGAGATTGGGGCATCAGCACAGATACGCAGTATTTT. Residues: CSARDWGISTDTQYF.

There are many counts of this clonotype. The chain combines TRBV27 with TRBJ2-2; D not resolved. CDR3 length equals 15 residues. The germline V and J ends were trimmed by 3 bases and 5 bases, with 13 bases remaining between them. CDR1 is MNHEY, CDR2 SMNVEV, per germline (reference sequence). The CDR3 region has the DNA TGTGCCAGCAGTTTGGCAGGATCTTTAACCGGGGAGCTGTTTTTT. Translation gives CASSLAGSLTGELFF.